A single sample gave rise to the 4 T cell receptor beta chains below, sequenced in a study of CD8+ T cells in alopecia areata. Sequencing templates came from extracted RNA that was reverse transcribed into cDNA. Repertoires were generated with immunoSEQ multiplex PCR, while TCRdb's copy carries only in-frame clones and drops some. Found here are 150,000 or so clones, 45% to 60% of them singletons; the top ten hold approximately 6.6%. Source material: CD4+ T cells sorted from blood. The source of these receptors is a human donor with alopecia areata.

The sample holds a few counts of this clone. This chain links TRBV7-9 with TRBJ2-1; D ambiguous. V shed 3 bases and J shed 7 bases, with 16 bases lying between them. Germline CDR1 and CDR2: SEHNR and FQNEAQ (reference sequence). The length of the CDR3 is 15 residues. CDR3 loop: CASSLVRASGNEQFF. CDR3 DNA sequence: TGTGCCAGCAGCTTGGTAAGGGCCTCGGGTAATGAGCAGTTCTTC.

This clone has just a few counts. V gene TRBV29-1 combines with J gene TRBJ1-4; the D gene is possibly TRBD1 (5 bases). Trimming took 6 bases from V and 8 from J, leaving 13 bases between them. In germline, CDR1 is SQVTM, CDR2 ANQGSEA. This CDR3 has 12 residues. CDR3 amino acids: CSVGFWDEKLFF. In DNA, the CDR3 is TGCAGCGTGGGGTTCTGGGACGAAAAACTGTTTTTT.

This clone was picked up one time. The chain links TRBV5-1 to TRBJ2-3; possibly TRBD1 or TRBD2 for D (5 bases each). The CDR3 has 14 residues. CDR1 is SGHRS, CDR2 YFSETQ, per germline. V was cut by 3 bases and J by 1 base, with 9 bases left in between. The CDR3: CASSYRDGTDTQYF. In DNA, the CDR3 is TGCGCCAGCAGCTACCGGGACGGCACAGATACGCAGTATTTT.

On this clone itself: The sample contains more than one DNA sequence encoding this CDR3. V is TRBV20-1 and J is TRBJ2-5; D ambiguous. The germline gives CDR1 DFQATT, CDR2 SNEGSKA (reference sequence). This CDR3 is 10 amino acids long. V lost 0 bases and J 4 bases, leaving 0 bases between the germline ends. The CDR3 DNA reads as TGCAGTGCTAGAGAAGAGACCCAGTACTTC. This encodes CSAREETQYF.